This TCR beta chain originates from a study of cytomegalovirus exposure and HLA in healthy donors. Study-level background: Earlier, 95 million to 130 million unique TCR beta sequences were recovered from roughly 180 million T cells by an analysis. Clustering assigned approximately 79% of the roughly 400 genotyped donors to the Caucasian-associated ancestry cluster.

The CDR3 contains 13 residues. The germline CDR1 and CDR2 sequences are SEHNR and FQNEAQ (reference sequence). Study-level findings and limits: The productive fraction for most TCR beta V segments was about 87% or about 30% in an earlier analysis. A later analysis linked around 15,000 TCR beta sequences to HLA alleles at 0.05 false discovery rate.

The PCR had 60 Vbeta and 13 Jbeta primers. Clones were sequenced by immunoSEQ multiplex PCR, and TCRdb holds only the in-frame ones, with some missing. The table records about 250,000 clones, around two thirds of them present only once. Turning to this clone: Its antigen is still unknown. The germline gene is not matched at one end of the junction; a read error may be the cause.

The TCR comes from a female donor in good health and CMV-seronegative. The rearrangement links TRBV7-9 to TRBJ2-3; D remains ambiguous. Input material: PBMCs. In nucleotides, the CDR3 is TGTTCCAGCAGCTTCCCGGTTTCAGATACGCAGTATTTT. Amino acid sequence: CSSSFPVSDTQYF. Complete variable domain (other parts from reference TRBV7-9 and TRBJ2-3): DTGVSQNPRHKITKRGQNVTFRCDPISEHNRLYWYRQTLGQGPEFLTYFQNEAQLEKSRLLSDRFSAERPKGSFSTLEIQRTEQGDSAMYLCSSSFPVSDTQYFGPGTRLTVL.